These 27 T cell receptor beta chains came from one sample sequenced in a study of blood T cell repertoires in COVID-19. Profiled with immunoSEQ multiplex PCR; TCRdb holds only in-frame clones, not every one. The data contain roughly 71,000 clones, 85% of them singletons. Sample: peripheral blood. The receptors were sampled from a man aged 50-60 years with acute or convalescent COVID-19.

Turning to this clone: The junction and the germline gene differ at one end; a read error may be behind it. This rearrangement joins TRBV7-7 to TRBJ2-5; D may be TRBD1 (6 bases). The CDR3 consists of 13 residues. Germline lookup yields CDR1 SSHAT and CDR2 FNYEAQ (reference sequence). CDR3 residues: CASSKTGLETQYF. CDR3 coding DNA: TGTGCTAGCAGCAAAACAGGGTTGGAGACCCAGTACTTC.

V and J are TRBV19 and TRBJ1-5, with a weak D call TRBD1 (5 bases). The germline V and J ends were trimmed by 6 bases and 7 bases, with 10 bases remaining between them. Germline lookup yields CDR1 LNHDA and CDR2 SQIVND (reference sequence). CDR3 length: 12 residues. The CDR3 DNA follows: TGTGCCAGTAGAGCAGGGTTACAGCCCCAGCATTTT. Residues: CASRAGLQPQHF.

The chain carries TRBV28 and TRBJ1-5, with D unresolved. The germline V gene encodes CDR1 MDHEN and CDR2 SYDVKM. The CDR3 spans 12 residues. V shed 3 bases and J shed 6 bases, with 6 bases lying between them. In DNA, the CDR3 is TGTGCCAGCAGTTTTGTATTTCAGCCCCAGCATTTT. Its translation is CASSFVFQPQHF.

This chain uses TRBV2 with TRBJ2-3; 13 nucleotides align to TRBD2. The CDR3 length is 18 residues. The J segment lost 1 base and the V segment lost 7 bases, leaving 11 bases of the junction unmatched. CDR1 SNHLY and CDR2 FYNNEI come from the germline V gene. CDR3 region: CASKHGTSGAAGTDTQYF. DNA of the CDR3: TGTGCCAGCAAGCACGGGACTAGCGGGGCCGCGGGCACAGATACGCAGTATTTT.

The chain has TRBV14 and TRBJ2-7; D uncertain. The CDR3 length is 15 residues. CDR1 SGHDN and CDR2 FVKESK come from the germline V gene. Between the trimmed V and J ends, which lost 2 bases and 0 bases, there was a span of 11 bases. Here the CDR3 reads CASSQLSDFSYEQYF. CDR3 DNA sequence: TGTGCCAGCAGCCAATTAAGCGACTTCTCCTACGAGCAGTACTTC.

The rearrangement joins TRBV15 to TRBJ1-6; D is ambiguous. From germline, CDR1 is LNHNV and CDR2 YYDKDF (reference sequence). Trimming pared 0 bases from V and 10 bases from J, leaving 10 bases between. The CDR3 is 14 residues long. CDR3: CATSRDAVGSPLHF. The CDR3 DNA is TGTGCCACCAGCAGAGATGCGGTTGGATCACCCCTCCACTTT.

The rearrangement links TRBV19 to TRBJ1-2; no clear D. Germline lookup yields CDR1 LNHDA and CDR2 SQIVND (reference sequence). V lost 6 bases to trimming and J lost 5 bases, with 16 bases between them. There are 14 residues in the CDR3. DNA of the CDR3: TGTGCCAGTAGGGTGCACAGTCAAGTTTATGGCTACACCTTC. It is translated as CASRVHSQVYGYTF. Full variable domain (outside the CDR3, taken from reference TRBV19 and TRBJ1-2): DGGITQSPKYLFRKEGQNVTLSCEQNLNHDAMYWYRQDPGQGLRLIYYSQIVNDFQKGDIAEGYSVSREKKESFPLTVTSAQKNPTAFYLCASRVHSQVYGYTFGSGTRLTVV.

The chain carries TRBV5-1 and TRBJ2-3; TRBD2 matches 9 bases. Trimming removed 4 bases from V and 4 bases from J; junction bases left unmatched: 13. The CDR3 has 17 amino acids. The V gene's germline CDR1 is SGHRS and CDR2 YFSETQ. CDR3 in amino acids: CASSPSLSGGHPDTQYF. In DNA, the CDR3 is TGCGCCAGCAGCCCTTCCCTGAGCGGGGGGCACCCAGATACGCAGTATTTT.

The chain employs TRBV6-5 and TRBJ2-5; possibly TRBD2 for D (5 bases). Germline assignment: CDR1 MNHEY and CDR2 SVGAGI. V dropped 0 bases and J dropped 2 bases, with 13 bases sitting between them. The CDR3 extends over 16 amino acids. The CDR3 DNA reads TGTGCCAGCAGTTACTCGACGGGCAAGCGGCAAGAGACCCAGTACTTC. This gives the protein CASSYSTGKRQETQYF.

The genes are TRBV4-1 and TRBJ1-3, with 8 bases matching TRBD1. The CDR3 has 19 amino acids. In germline, CDR1 is MGHRA, CDR2 YSYEKL. Germline trimming cut 2 bases from V and 2 bases from J; bases unmatched to any gene: 14. The CDR3 reads CASSQKDRESPMPGNTIYF. For the CDR3, the DNA is TGCGCCAGCAGCCAAAAGGACAGGGAATCCCCTATGCCTGGAAACACCATATATTTT.

This chain connects TRBV5-1 to TRBJ2-2, with TRBD1 matching over 10 bases. Looked up from germline, CDR1 is SGHRS and CDR2 is YFSETQ. Germline trimming cut 4 bases from V and 1 base from J; bases unmatched to any gene: 10. There are 18 residues in the CDR3. CDR3 nucleotides: TGCGCCAGCAGCGCCCGTTATGGACAGGGGGGGAACACCGGGGAGCTGTTTTTT. It encodes CASSARYGQGGNTGELFF.

This clone has only one observation. The CDR3 sequence: CASSPQGMNTEAFF. The CDR3 region has the DNA TGTGCCAGCTCACCACAGGGGATGAACACTGAAGCTTTCTTT. The chain joins TRBV18 to TRBJ1-1, with D maybe TRBD1 (5 bases). Germline assignment: CDR1 KGHSH and CDR2 LQKENI. CDR3 length: 14 amino acids. With 1 base removed from V and 0 bases from J, the gap between germline ends came to 6 bases.

The rearrangement uses TRBV19 and TRBJ2-3; 7 bases map to TRBD1. Trimming took 9 bases from V and 6 from J; bases not matched to a gene: 3. The CDR3 consists of 11 residues. Germline-derived CDR1 and CDR2 are LNHDA and SQIVND (reference sequence). CDR3 in DNA: TGTGCCAGCAGCAGGGGGGATACGCAGTATTTT. Translation: CASSRGDTQYF.

V gene TRBV9 combines with J gene TRBJ2-2; maybe TRBD1 (6 bases). Germline CDR1 reads SGDLS; CDR2 reads YYNGEE. CDR3 length: 14 residues. Between the trimmed V and J ends, which lost 3 bases and 4 bases, there was a span of 10 bases. The DNA of the CDR3 is TGTGCCAGCAGCGCAGACAGGCCCACCGGGGAGCTGTTTTTT. It is translated as CASSADRPTGELFF. The whole variable domain, remainder taken from reference TRBV9 and TRBJ2-2, is DSGVTQTPKHLITATGQRVTLRCSPRSGDLSVYWYQQSLDQGLQFLIQYYNGEERAKGNILERFSAQQFPDLHSELNLSSLELGDSALYFCASSADRPTGELFFGEGSRLTVL.

The J gene is TRBJ2-1, the V gene TRBV29-1, with 12 bases fitting TRBD2. V lost 5 bases, J lost 3 bases, and 8 bases stayed unmatched. Germline V CDR1 and CDR2: SQVTM, ANQGSEA. There are 16 residues in the CDR3. Here the CDR3 DNA reads TGCAGCGTTCGTGGACTAGCGGGGCTCGGCTACAATGAGCAGTTCTTC. It codes for CSVRGLAGLGYNEQFF.

The rearrangement joins TRBV10-1 to TRBJ2-7; 8 bases are shared with TRBD1. J was trimmed by 0 bases and V by 5 bases; bases with no gene match: 3. The CDR3 has 14 residues. Germline assignment: CDR1 WNHNN and CDR2 SYGVQD (reference sequence). CDR3 sequence: CASSRTGSSYEQYV. The CDR3 DNA reads TGCGCCAGCAGTCGGACAGGGTCCTCCTACGAGCAGTACGTC.

V usage is TRBV5-4 and J usage is TRBJ1-2, with D tentatively TRBD1 (6 bases). The CDR3 has 14 amino acids. The V gene lost 4 bases and the J gene lost 4 bases, with 14 bases spanning the gap. The germline gives CDR1 SGHNT, CDR2 YYREEE (reference sequence). In DNA, the CDR3 is TGTGCCAGCAGCATTAGGACAGACTCCTATGGCTACACCTTC. Amino acid sequence: CASSIRTDSYGYTF.

The chain employs TRBV28 and TRBJ1-6; possible D gene TRBD1, 6 bases. The length of the CDR3 is 16 residues. V dropped 5 bases and J dropped 5 bases, with 16 bases sitting between them. Looked up from germline, CDR1 is MDHEN and CDR2 is SYDVKM. CDR3: CASSITGSLNNSPLHF. CDR3 nucleotides: TGTGCCAGCAGTATAACAGGGAGTCTTAATAATTCACCCCTCCACTTT.

The chain combines TRBV7-9 with TRBJ2-1; D call uncertain. The germline V gene encodes CDR1 SEHNR and CDR2 FQNEAQ (reference sequence). This CDR3 region has 17 residues. V lost 5 bases, J lost 9 bases, and 26 bases lay in between. The CDR3 here is CASSPPRHPAKICEQFF. DNA of the CDR3: TGTGCCAGCAGCCCCCCCCGTCACCCTGCTAAAATTTGTGAGCAGTTCTTC.

The rearrangement joins TRBV7-8 to TRBJ2-3, with 7 nucleotides matching TRBD2. CDR3 size: 17 residues. Germline V gene data show CDR1 as SGHVS and CDR2 as FQNEAQ. V lost 5 bases and J lost 0; bases outside the gene matches: 11. CDR3 in amino acids: CASSLLPTSFSTDTQYF. CDR3 in DNA: TGTGCCAGCAGCCTCCTACCGACTAGCTTTAGCACAGATACGCAGTATTTT.

The chain combines TRBV29-1 with TRBJ1-2, with D perhaps matching TRBD1 (6 bases). The germline gives CDR1 SQVTM, CDR2 ANQGSEA. V lost 6 bases and J 5 bases, leaving 19 bases between the germline ends. The CDR3 is 14 amino acids. CDR3 protein: CSVRGGDRAYGYTF. In nucleotides, the CDR3 is TGCAGCGTGAGGGGGGGAGATCGGGCTTATGGCTACACCTTC.

V and J are TRBV4-2 and TRBJ1-3; D unclear. V was cut by 8 bases and J by 0 bases, with 11 bases left in between. Germline CDR1 LGHNA, CDR2 YNFKEQ. The CDR3 length is 14 residues. The DNA for the CDR3 is TGTGCCAGCGGGCAACAGAGCTCTGGAAACACCATATATTTT. Residues: CASGQQSSGNTIYF.

The chain is built from TRBV6-5 and TRBJ2-3; D gene uncertain. Between the trimmed V and J ends, which lost 6 bases and 6 bases, there was a span of 13 bases. CDR3 length: 13 residues. Germline-derived CDR1 and CDR2 are MNHEY and SVGAGI. CDR3 protein: CASSPSRSDTQYF. In DNA, the CDR3 is TGTGCCAGCAGCCCCTCCCGGTCGGATACGCAGTATTTT.

This rearrangement joins TRBV7-2 to TRBJ1-6; D gene ambiguous. The CDR3 loop spans 16 amino acids. Trimming stripped 7 bases from V and 6 bases from J, with 19 bases between. The V gene's germline CDR1 is SGHTA and CDR2 FQGNSA. The DNA for the CDR3 is TGTGCCAGCACCCTACCGGGAAGAGGTCTTAATTCACCCCTCCACTTT. Amino acid sequence: CASTLPGRGLNSPLHF.

V gene TRBV14 combines with J gene TRBJ2-3, with D maybe TRBD1 (6 bases). The length of the CDR3 is 13 residues. V gave up 8 bases and J gave up 2 bases, with 11 bases separating them. Germline V CDR1 and CDR2: SGHDN, FVKESK. Here the CDR3 reads CASGGQFTDTQYF. DNA for the CDR3: TGTGCCAGCGGAGGACAGTTCACAGATACGCAGTATTTT. The full variable domain, in which reference TRBV14 and TRBJ2-3 provide the parts outside the CDR3, is EAGVTQFPSHSVIEKGQTVTLRCDPISGHDNLYWYRRVMGKEIKFLLHFVKESKQDESGMPNNRFLAERTGGTYSTLKVQPAELEDSGVYFCASGGQFTDTQYFGPGTRLTVL.

This clone has a count of ten or more. V usage is TRBV28 and J usage is TRBJ2-7, with 7 bases identical to TRBD1. Germline lookup yields CDR1 MDHEN and CDR2 SYDVKM. The CDR3 has 14 amino acids. With 6 bases clipped from V and 3 bases from J, the junction kept 8 bases outside the gene matches. The CDR3, as DNA: TGTGCCAGCAGCCACCCGGGACAGATCTACGAGCAGTACGTC. The encoded protein is CASSHPGQIYEQYV.

The gene calls are TRBV18 and TRBJ2-7, with 7 bases aligning to TRBD1. Germline loops: CDR1 KGHSH, CDR2 LQKENI. The CDR3 has 15 amino acids. Losses at the gene ends were 3 bases for V and 3 bases for J; bases not matched to a gene: 8. The DNA for the CDR3 is TGTGCCAGCTCACCGTTCGGGACAGATTACTACGAGCAGTACTTC. This sequence encodes CASSPFGTDYYEQYF.